This TCR beta chain was sequenced for a study of cytomegalovirus exposure and HLA in healthy donors (dated by TCRdb to about 2017). For context, the study as a whole: According to an earlier analysis of a few hundred of the donors, about 180 million T cells yielded 90 million to 130 million unique TCR beta sequences and around 280 Gb of sequence data. About 330 gigabases of sequencing data and about 92 million unique TCR sequences made up an early release that covered around 640 HLA-typed donors. A later genetic analysis used genome-wide SNP genotypes for about 60% of the roughly 700 donors, treating that subset as a discovery cohort. Both class I and class II loci were covered by HLA typing, at four-digit resolution. To study patterns of TCR occurrence, a later analysis re-analyzed previously published TCR beta repertoires from several hundred donors and added high-resolution HLA genotyping. The later analysis used no new phenotypic data to find candidate immune exposures, relying instead on TCR beta sequences and their occurrence across donors. Of the roughly 400 genotyped donors, about 80% fell in the genetic ancestry cluster associated with self-reported Caucasian donors. Among about 390 genotyped donors of the cohort, an average of around 240,000 unique TCR beta nucleotide sequences were sequenced per donor, roughly a sixth of them non-productive. The study profiled the T cell repertoires of fewer than 850 subjects by immunosequencing and related them to cytomegalovirus serostatus. The number of typed donors differed by locus: roughly 620-630 for A, B, C, DRB1 and DQB1; some 500 for DQA1; 606 for DPA1; and around 470 for DPB1. The study was designed to test whether signatures of past pathogen exposure could be identified by cataloging public T cell receptors. In an earlier analysis of a few hundred of the donors, high-throughput TCR beta sequencing was used to judge whether each TCR beta V gene segment behaved as functional or pseudogenic. Five DR-DQ haplotypes were handled as single units for association and clustering, since linkage in the cohort was strong. Besides the first cohort of around 700 subjects, a separate validation cohort made up of roughly 120 different subjects was used. Donor age, sex, ethnicity and CMV serostatus were compiled together with the repertoire data. The study combined high-throughput TCR immunosequencing, statistical association of individual TCRs with disease status, and machine learning to predict cytomegalovirus infection status. All discovery cohort repertoires had been generated using a single sequencing platform.

General findings and caveats noted by the study authors: Because HLA typing was unavailable for some donors at each locus, only the typed subset was used in association tests. Correlated functional status among segregating V segments might be attributable to linkage disequilibrium, but an unknown experimental factor could not be ruled out. When HLA alleles, especially DR and DQ, strongly co-occurred, attributing TCR associations to individual alleles was difficult. Most CMV-associated TCR beta chains appeared to be HLA-restricted in a later analysis, and the HLA associations seemed to be driven largely by CMV exposure. A later analysis associated some 17,000 TCR beta sequences with specific HLA alleles at a false discovery rate of 0.05. Across donors, most TCR sequences were observed very rarely, whereas some public TCRs were present in many individuals. The earlier analysis of some 540 of the donors excluded some 16 rarely observed V segments, including chromosome 9 orphons, because counts were too low. A cluster of highly shared sequence variants was judged likely to represent a technical artifact of the sequencing pipeline. The authors suggested that the approach could potentially be generalized to other disease states and immunological phenotypes. In a later analysis, HLA-associated TCR beta chains showed more clonal expansion and lower generation probabilities than non-associated chains that were equally common. In an earlier analysis of 587 of the donors, most TCR beta V segments were observed in productive rearrangements about 87% or about 30% of the time, broadly matching IMGT annotations. Because the 87-base-pair reads could not distinguish some IMGT-functional V segments, including TRBV6-2 and TRBV6-3, those segments were excluded. A later genetic analysis reported fewer N-insertions in productive TCRs among donors in an Asian-associated ancestry cluster than the roughly 700-donor mean. An association between a missense DCLRE1C variant and V-gene and J-gene trimming of TCR beta chains was found in a later genetic analysis and replicated in an independent cohort. A later analysis found that TCR association rates varied across HLA loci, with DRB1 alleles showing the most associated TCRs and HLA-C alleles the fewest. Sequencing depth was assumed to be roughly uniform across donors in the presence/absence analyses, though that assumption may not hold. CMV serostatus was the only immune exposure information available for the cohort. This cohort had only TCR beta chains sequenced, and the lack of alpha or paired-chain data limited which features could be detected. The study listed 150 to 200 TCR beta chains as associated with cytomegalovirus. Cytomegalovirus status was reported to be diagnosed by the classifier with high specificity and sensitivity in both the original and validation cohorts. In a later analysis, several top co-occurrence clusters were reported to appear linked to parvovirus B19, influenza, CMV and Epstein-Barr virus. A few of the identified cytomegalovirus-associated TCR beta chains were confirmed in vitro to be specific for cytomegalovirus antigens. A further reported finding was that TCR beta sequences accurately predicted the HLA-A and HLA-B alleles for most subjects in the first cohort.

Concerning this clone: Its antigen is still unknown. Qualities for individual bases were not recorded, and no much larger clone is one base off.

In total, fewer than 750 healthy bone marrow donors made up the cohort. Cohort members were all nominally healthy when sampled, although unrecorded immune exposures were likely present. The donor tested CMV seronegative and was one of the 352 seronegative cohort members. Every donor gave a peripheral blood sample, and the peripheral blood mononuclear cells from that sample were used for TCR beta sequencing. The Qiagen DNeasy Blood Extraction Kit was used to extract genomic DNA from the blood cell samples. The method was the immunoSEQ multiplex PCR assay. For the multiplex PCR, a mixture combining 60 forward primers for TCR Vbeta segments and 13 reverse primers for TCR Jbeta segments was used. The CDR3 region of rearranged TCR beta genes was amplified from genomic DNA with a multiplex PCR assay. Amplified TCR beta libraries were sequenced as 87-base-pair reads on the Illumina HiSeq System. Concerning the study's data processing: A later analysis counted tens of millions of unique TCR beta chains across the 666 repertoires, and 9.5 million to 11 million of these chains were shared by at least two donors. Raw reads were error-corrected and collapsed into unique sequences by a nearest-neighbor algorithm in which closely related sequences were merged to remove PCR and sequencing errors. Alignment of CDR3 sequences to IMGT reference sequences was used to assign V, D and J gene segments. Each retained sequence needed at least a six-nucleotide match to both a V gene segment and a J gene segment. Rearrangements were called productive when the CDR3 lacked stop codons and stayed in frame with V and J; all others were non-productive. CDR3 was defined according to IMGT convention as the region running from the second conserved V-encoded cysteine to the conserved J-encoded phenylalanine. In an earlier analysis of approximately 590 of the donors, sequences lacking an unambiguous match to a single V gene segment were excluded. An earlier analysis of 500 to 700 of the donors classified V segments as functional when productive rearrangements were above 56.7% and as segregating when the standard deviation between donors was above 5%. To diagnose cytomegalovirus status from the catalog of TCR beta chain sequences, a statistical classification framework was built. A later analysis assigned V and J genes by comparing TCR nucleotide sequences with IMGT/GENE-DB human TR gene sequences. Using the TCRdist pipeline, a later analysis assigned CDR3 sequences along with most-parsimonious VDJ recombination scenarios. A later analysis defined each TCR beta chain by its CDR3 amino acid sequence plus V-gene family, and excluded reads lacking a unique V-gene family. A later analysis removed 500 to 650 highly shared, low-generation-probability nucleotide sequences to deal with suspected cross-contamination and a sequencing artifact. In a later analysis, a clonal expansion index for each public chain was calculated from normalized within-repertoire ranks of inferred template counts. Generation probabilities in a later analysis came from a VDJ recombination model fitted to out-of-frame rearrangements, and those results were checked against IGoR. In a later analysis, hypergeometric tests were used to score TCR-TCR, TCR-HLA and TCR-CMV co-occurrence, with a repertoire-size bias correction applied to TCR pairs. In a later analysis, false discovery rates were estimated by permuting HLA or CMV assignments 20 times. In a later analysis, co-occurring TCRs were grouped using DBSCAN, with TCRdist sequence similarity added in when clustering inside HLA-allele-positive subsets. Repertoires with fewer than 30,000 or more than 120,000 public chains, plus five repertoires with anomalous nucleotide sharing, were excluded from co-occurrence clustering. TCRdb carries this immuneACCESS record with in-frame sequences only. Its versions omit some clonotypes, under half of them owing to an unresolved V gene in the studies checked, with the rest unexplained. The V and J calls and the clone size are those of that table, but D and trimming were determined from the DNA. The sample records tens of thousands of clones, 82% of which are singletons. 2.9% of the sample comes from the top ten.

The germline V gene yields SNHLY for CDR1 and FYNNEI for CDR2. The CDR3 runs 13 amino acids, cysteine and phenylalanine included. The retained sequence is limited to the CDR3, 39 bases, with the frame set at the first base. V is reduced by 5 bases and J by 4 bases, leaving a spacing of 9 bases between them. The receptor comes from a man aged 45-60 years in good health and CMV-seronegative. This receptor chain uses TRBV2 and TRBJ2-1; there is no confident call for the D gene. The specimen sequenced was PBMCs. The CDR3 protein sequence reads: CASSLQQYNEQFF. The nucleotide sequence is given as TGTGCCAGCAGTTTACAGCAGTACAATGAGCAGTTCTTC.